The sequence of this TCR beta chain was determined in a study of beta chain features in type 1 diabetes (dated by TCRdb to between 2017 and 2018). Notes on the research overall: Mean age, gender distribution, total cell number and subset yield were not different between patients and healthy donors. In the study, recently diagnosed type 1 diabetes patients and matched healthy donors were compared on the TCRB repertoires of their sorted circulating CD4+ T cell subsets. Whereas all 28 donors provided naive and central memory subsets, regulatory and stem cell-like memory subsets were isolated from just 8 patients and roughly eight healthy donors. A total of approximately 99,000,000 sorted cells were examined across all samples, and RNA yield correlated strongly with the number of cells per subset.

General conclusions and limits of the study: Type 1 diabetes patients showed a moderate but significant shortening of TCRB CDR3 length in all four CD4+ subsets. Only small numbers of individuals were included in the HLA sub-analyses, which left unresolved whether HLA type had any influence on TCRB rearrangement. The naive, central memory and regulatory TCRB repertoires appeared to resemble one another more closely among patients than among healthy donors. PCR might favor shorter templates, but patient and control samples were amplified and corrected together, so any skew would affect both groups equally. Patients with type 1 diabetes made fewer insertions and deleted more nucleotides at VDJ recombination sites, implying thymic rearrangement abnormalities. Because cDNA rather than genomic DNA was sequenced, highly expressing activated cells could have been over-represented, although no difference in activation and CD3 levels was found between groups.

From each donor, a single peripheral blood sample of roughly 0.11 L on average was drawn into heparinised tubes. A BD FACSAria II and a panel including CD45RO, CCR7, CD25, CD127, CD95 and CD27 were used to sort naive, central memory, regulatory and stem cell-like memory CD4+ T cells. Every sorted population had a purity above 98%. PBMCs were isolated right away by Lymphoprep density gradient centrifugation and were stained directly, without culture. Samples were stained and sorted in pairs, with one healthy donor and one patient per experiment, so that batch effects were minimized. The High Capacity cDNA Reverse Transcription Kit was used to reverse transcribe all of the isolated RNA, meaning that expressed TCRB transcripts were what got sequenced. Deep immunoSEQ sequencing was performed on naive, central memory and regulatory T cell samples, with an average of roughly 3.3 million total reads per sample. Sorted cells were lysed in RLT buffer, and RNA was extracted using DNase-treated RNeasy Micro or Mini kits according to cell number. Each cell subset was processed separately to prevent cross-contamination, with patient and healthy donor samples processed together. TCRB sequences were amplified from cDNA with the immunoSEQ multiplex PCR, producing 87-bp fragments spanning the CDR3 region. The amplicons were sequenced using the Illumina HiSeq platform. The paper's data handling went like this. Synthetic template baselines were used to correct PCR bias computationally, reads within Hamming distance 2 were collapsed together, and singletons that could not be merged were discarded. By aligning reads against IMGT, V, D and J genes, CDR3 length, and insertions or deletions at six rearrangement sites were assigned. Clonotype counts were normalized to sorted cell number within each subset before computing true diversity and Gini coefficients with the tcR R package. The overlap coefficient, calculated on TCRB nucleotide sequences, was used to quantify repertoire sharing. This immuneACCESS table, as held by TCRdb, lists in-frame sequences with V and J called but not all clones. Of the missing ones, under half trace to an unresolved V gene in checked studies; the others have no known cause. V, J and clone size reflect that table, while D and trimming were determined from the DNA. The sample profile shows 150,000 or so clones; nearly 9.5% of them were found once. The ten most abundant clones make up 0.6% to 0.85% of the sample.

This clone was seen only a few times. Its antigen is not yet known. No base quality values were provided; no much bigger clone lies one nucleotide off. From cysteine to phenylalanine, the CDR3 is 14 amino acids long. The only DNA kept is the CDR3, 42 bases in frame from the first base. V has 0 bases trimmed and J has 6 bases trimmed; junction bases matching no gene number 5. CDR1 and CDR2, per the germline V gene, are LGHNA and YSLEER. The chain uses TRBV4-3 and TRBJ2-7; the central 7 bases match TRBD1. The receptor's source is a young man in good health. The source material was central memory CD4+ T cells from blood. The nucleotide sequence is TGCGCCAGCAGCCAAGAAGACAGGGCAGGCGAGCAGTACTTC. It codes for CASSQEDRAGEQYF.